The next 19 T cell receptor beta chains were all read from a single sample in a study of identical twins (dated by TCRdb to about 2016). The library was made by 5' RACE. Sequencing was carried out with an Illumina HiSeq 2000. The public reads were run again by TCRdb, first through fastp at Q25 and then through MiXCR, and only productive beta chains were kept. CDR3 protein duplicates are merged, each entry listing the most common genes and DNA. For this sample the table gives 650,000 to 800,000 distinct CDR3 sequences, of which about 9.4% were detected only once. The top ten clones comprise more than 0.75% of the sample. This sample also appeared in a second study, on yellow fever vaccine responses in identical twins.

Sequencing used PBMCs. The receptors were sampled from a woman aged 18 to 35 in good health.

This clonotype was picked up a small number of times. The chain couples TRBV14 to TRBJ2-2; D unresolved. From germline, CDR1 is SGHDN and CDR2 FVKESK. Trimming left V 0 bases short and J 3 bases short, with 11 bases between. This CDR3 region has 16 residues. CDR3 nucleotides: TGTGCCAGCAGCCAAGATTCGACACTATACACCGGGGAGCTGTTTTTT. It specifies CASSQDSTLYTGELFF. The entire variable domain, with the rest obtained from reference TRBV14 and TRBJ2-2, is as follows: EAGVTQFPSHSVIEKGQTVTLRCDPISGHDNLYWYRRVMGKEIKFLLHFVKESKQDESGMPNNRFLAERTGGTYSTLKVQPAELEDSGVYFCASSQDSTLYTGELFFGEGSRLTVL.

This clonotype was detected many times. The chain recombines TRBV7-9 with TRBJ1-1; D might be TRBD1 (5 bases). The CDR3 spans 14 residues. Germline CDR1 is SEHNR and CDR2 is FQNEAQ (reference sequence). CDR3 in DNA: TGTGCATCGGCTACGGGACTGGGGATCACTGAAGCTTTCTTT. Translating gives CASATGLGITEAFF.

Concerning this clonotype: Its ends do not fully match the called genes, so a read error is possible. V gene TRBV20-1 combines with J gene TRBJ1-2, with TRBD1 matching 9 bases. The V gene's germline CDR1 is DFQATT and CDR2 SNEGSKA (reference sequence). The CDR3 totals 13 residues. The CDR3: CSAPGQGIDGSTF. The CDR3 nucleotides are TGCAGTGCTCCGGGACAGGGCATCGATGGCTCCACCTTC.

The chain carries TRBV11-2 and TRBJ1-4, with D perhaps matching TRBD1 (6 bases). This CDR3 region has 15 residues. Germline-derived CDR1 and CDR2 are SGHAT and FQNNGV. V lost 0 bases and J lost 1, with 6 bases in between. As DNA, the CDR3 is TGTGCCAGCAGCTTAGAAGGGGGAACTAATGAAAAACTGTTTTTT. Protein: CASSLEGGTNEKLFF.

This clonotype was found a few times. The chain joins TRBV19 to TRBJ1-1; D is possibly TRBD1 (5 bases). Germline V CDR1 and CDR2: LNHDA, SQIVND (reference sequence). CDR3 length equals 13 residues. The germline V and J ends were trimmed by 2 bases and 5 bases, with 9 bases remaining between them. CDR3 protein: CASSIYGGTEAFF. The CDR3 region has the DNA TGTGCCAGTAGTATATACGGGGGGACTGAAGCTTTCTTT.

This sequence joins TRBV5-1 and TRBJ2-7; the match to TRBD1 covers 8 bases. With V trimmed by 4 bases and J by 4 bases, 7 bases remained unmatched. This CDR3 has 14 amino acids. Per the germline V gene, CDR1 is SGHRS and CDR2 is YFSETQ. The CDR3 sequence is CASSRGQAAYEQYF. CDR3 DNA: TGCGCCAGCAGCAGGGGACAGGCGGCGTACGAGCAGTACTTC.

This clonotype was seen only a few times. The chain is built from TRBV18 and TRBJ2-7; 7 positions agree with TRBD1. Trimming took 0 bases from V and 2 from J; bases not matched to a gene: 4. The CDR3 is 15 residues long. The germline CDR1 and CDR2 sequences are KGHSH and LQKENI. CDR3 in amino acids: CASSPPGQNPYEQYF. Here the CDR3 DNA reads TGTGCCAGCTCACCACCGGGACAGAACCCCTACGAGCAGTACTTC.

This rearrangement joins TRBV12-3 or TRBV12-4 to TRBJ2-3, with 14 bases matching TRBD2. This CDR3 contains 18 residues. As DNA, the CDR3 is TGTACCATCTGTCCTACCGGGACTAGCGGGGGCCGCACAGATACGCAGTATTTT. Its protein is CTICPTGTSGGRTDTQYF.

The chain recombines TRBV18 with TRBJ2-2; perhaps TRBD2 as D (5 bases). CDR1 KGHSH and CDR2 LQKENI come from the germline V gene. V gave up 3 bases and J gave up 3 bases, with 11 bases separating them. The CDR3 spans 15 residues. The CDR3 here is CASSPTGMDTGELFF. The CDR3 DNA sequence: TGTGCCAGCTCACCGACGGGGATGGACACCGGGGAGCTGTTTTTT.

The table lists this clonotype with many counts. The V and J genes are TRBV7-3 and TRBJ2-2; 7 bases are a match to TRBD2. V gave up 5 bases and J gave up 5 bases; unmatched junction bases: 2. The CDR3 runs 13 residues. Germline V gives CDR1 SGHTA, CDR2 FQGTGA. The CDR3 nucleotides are TGTGCCAGCAGCCACGGGGGGACCGGGGAGCTGTTTTTT. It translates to CASSHGGTGELFF.

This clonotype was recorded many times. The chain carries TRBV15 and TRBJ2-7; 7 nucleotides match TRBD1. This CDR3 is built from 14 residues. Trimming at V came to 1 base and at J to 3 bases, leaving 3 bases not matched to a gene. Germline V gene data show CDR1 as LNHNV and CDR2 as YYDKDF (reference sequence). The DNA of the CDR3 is TGTGCCACCAGCAGAGCGAACAGGGGCTACGAGCAGTACTTC. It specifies CATSRANRGYEQYF. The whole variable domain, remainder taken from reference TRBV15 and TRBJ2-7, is DAMVIQNPRYQVTQFGKPVTLSCSQTLNHNVMYWYQQKSSQAPKLLFHYYDKDFNNEADTPDNFQSRRPNTSFCFLDIRSPGLGDTAMYLCATSRANRGYEQYFGPGTRLTVT.

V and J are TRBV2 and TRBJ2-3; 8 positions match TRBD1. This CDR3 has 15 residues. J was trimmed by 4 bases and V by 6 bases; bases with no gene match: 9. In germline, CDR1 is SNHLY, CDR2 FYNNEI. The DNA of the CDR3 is TGTGCCAGCAGCCCCCGGGACAGGAACGCAGATACGCAGTATTTT. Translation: CASSPRDRNADTQYF.

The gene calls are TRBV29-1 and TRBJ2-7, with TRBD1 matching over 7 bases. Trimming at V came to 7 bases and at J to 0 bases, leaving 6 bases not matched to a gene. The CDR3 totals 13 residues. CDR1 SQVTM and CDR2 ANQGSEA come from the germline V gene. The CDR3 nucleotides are TGCAGCGCAAGGACAGGCAACTCCTACGAGCAGTACTTC. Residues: CSARTGNSYEQYF.

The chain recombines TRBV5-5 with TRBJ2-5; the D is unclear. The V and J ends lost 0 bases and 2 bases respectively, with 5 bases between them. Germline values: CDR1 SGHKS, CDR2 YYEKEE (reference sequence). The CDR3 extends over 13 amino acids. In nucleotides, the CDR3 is TGTGCCAGCAGCTTGGACCTTCAAGAGACCCAGTACTTC. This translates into CASSLDLQETQYF.

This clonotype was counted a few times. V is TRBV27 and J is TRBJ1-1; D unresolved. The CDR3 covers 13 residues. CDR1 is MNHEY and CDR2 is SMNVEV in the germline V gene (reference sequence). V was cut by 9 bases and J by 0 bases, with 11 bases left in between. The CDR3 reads CASRLLMNTEAFF. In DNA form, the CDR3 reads TGTGCCAGTCGACTCCTGATGAACACTGAAGCTTTCTTT.

In DNA, the CDR3 is TGTGCCACCAGCACCAGACAGGGGGCGGGGGGTTGGTTTCACACCACTGAAGCTTTCTTT. Protein sequence: CATSTRQGAGGWFHTTEAFF. The chain couples TRBV15 to TRBJ1-1, with 10 nucleotides matching TRBD1. CDR3 length equals 20 residues. Germline V gives CDR1 LNHNV, CDR2 YYDKDF (reference sequence). The V segment lost 4 bases and the J segment 4 bases; nucleotides outside the gene matches: 21.

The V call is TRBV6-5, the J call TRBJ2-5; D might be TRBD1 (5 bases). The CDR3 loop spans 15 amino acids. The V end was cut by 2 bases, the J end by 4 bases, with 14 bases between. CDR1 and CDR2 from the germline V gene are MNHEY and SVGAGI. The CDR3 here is CASSYPSKGPETQYF. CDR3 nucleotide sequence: TGTGCCAGCAGTTACCCGAGTAAGGGGCCAGAGACCCAGTACTTC.

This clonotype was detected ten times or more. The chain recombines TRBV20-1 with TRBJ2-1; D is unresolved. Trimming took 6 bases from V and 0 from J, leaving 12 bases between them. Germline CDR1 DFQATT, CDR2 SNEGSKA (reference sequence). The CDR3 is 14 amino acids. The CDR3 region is CSAESRSSYNEQFF. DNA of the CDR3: TGCAGTGCAGAGAGCCGGAGCTCCTACAATGAGCAGTTCTTC.

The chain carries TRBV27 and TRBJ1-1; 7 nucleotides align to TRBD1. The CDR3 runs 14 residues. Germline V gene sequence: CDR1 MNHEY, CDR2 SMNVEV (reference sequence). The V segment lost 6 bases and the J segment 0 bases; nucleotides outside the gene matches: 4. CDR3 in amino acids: CASRRQGMNTEAFF. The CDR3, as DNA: TGTGCCAGCAGGCGACAGGGAATGAACACTGAAGCTTTCTTT.